This is a list of T cell receptor beta chains from one sample in a study of blood T cell repertoires in COVID-19. The protocol was immunoSEQ multiplex PCR, while the TCRdb copy is restricted to in-frame clones and leaves out a portion. The top ten hold approximately 10% of the sample, which has about 87,000 clones, 88% seen once. Material for sequencing was peripheral blood. These receptors all come from a man older than 75 with acute or convalescent COVID-19. CDR3s include the opening cysteine and the closing phenylalanine or tryptophan. The D gene is left open where the match is weak. The listing skips clone size in some rows; elsewhere it reads once, few, many or a size class.

v_call: TRBV7-3
d_call: TRBD1
clone_size: NA
j_call: TRBJ1-1
cdr3_nt: TGTGCCAGCAGCTTAAACAGGGGGGGCACTGAAGCTTTCTTT
cdr3_aa: CASSLNRGGTEAFF

v_call: TRBV7-3
d_call: TRBD2
clone_size: NA
j_call: TRBJ2-2
cdr3_nt: TGTGCCAGCAGCGCCAGGACTAGCGGGAGGGGGAGCACCGGGGAGCTGTTTTTT
cdr3_aa: CASSARTSGRGSTGELFF

v_call: TRBV9
d_call: TRBD1
clone_size: few
j_call: TRBJ1-1
cdr3_nt: TGTGCCAGCACCAGGGACAGGGGGCAGTCTGAAGCTTTCTTT
cdr3_aa: CASTRDRGQSEAFF

v_call: TRBV7-9
d_call: NA
clone_size: NA
j_call: TRBJ1-4
cdr3_nt: TGTGCCAGCAGCTTAAACGAGGCAACTAATGAAAAACTGTTTTTT
cdr3_aa: CASSLNEATNEKLFF

v_call: TRBV30
d_call: NA
clone_size: NA
j_call: TRBJ2-7
cdr3_nt: TGTGCCTGGGGTTTGACTGGCTCCTACGAGCAGTACTTC
cdr3_aa: CAWGLTGSYEQYF

v_call: TRBV6-5
d_call: TRBD1
clone_size: NA
j_call: TRBJ1-2
cdr3_nt: TGTGCCAGCAAAGGGGGCTCCCACTATGGCTACACCTTC
cdr3_aa: CASKGGSHYGYTF

v_call: TRBV2
d_call: NA
clone_size: NA
j_call: TRBJ1-1
cdr3_nt: TGTGCCAGCAACCTCAGGTCTACAAACACTGAAGCTTTCTTT
cdr3_aa: CASNLRSTNTEAFF

v_call: TRBV11-2
d_call: NA
clone_size: NA
j_call: TRBJ2-5
cdr3_nt: TGTGCCAGCAGCACCCAGCGGGCCGGGTCCCAAGAGACCCAGTACTTC
cdr3_aa: CASSTQRAGSQETQYF

v_call: TRBV28
d_call: NA
clone_size: NA
j_call: TRBJ1-6
cdr3_nt: TGTGCCAGCAGTCTACAGTCTGCCTATAATTCACCCCTCCACTTT
cdr3_aa: CASSLQSAYNSPLHF

v_call: TRBV18
d_call: TRBD1
clone_size: NA
j_call: TRBJ2-7
cdr3_nt: TGTGCCAGCTCTCCAGACAGGGGTAGCGACGAGCAGTACTTC
cdr3_aa: CASSPDRGSDEQYF

v_call: TRBV3-1/TRBV3-2
d_call: NA
clone_size: NA
j_call: TRBJ1-1
cdr3_nt: TGTGCCAGCAGCCCTCCAGGGGTGGTTGAAGCTTTCTTT
cdr3_aa: CASSPPGVVEAFF

v_call: TRBV9
d_call: NA
clone_size: NA
j_call: TRBJ1-3
cdr3_nt: TGTGCCAGCAGCAACAACTGGGGGGCTGGAAACACCATATATTTT
cdr3_aa: CASSNNWGAGNTIYF

v_call: TRBV11-3
d_call: TRBD2
clone_size: NA
j_call: TRBJ2-3
cdr3_nt: TGTGCCAGCAGCTTAGGTGGTAGCGGGAGGGCCGGTAACGCAGATACGCAGTATTTT
cdr3_aa: CASSLGGSGRAGNADTQYF

v_call: TRBV4-3
d_call: NA
clone_size: NA
j_call: TRBJ1-1
cdr3_nt: TGCGCCAGCAGCCAAGCTGTTACGGTGTCTAATGCGGCTTTCTTT
cdr3_aa: CASSQAVTVSNAAFF

v_call: TRBV3-1/TRBV3-2
d_call: TRBD1
clone_size: once
j_call: TRBJ1-3
cdr3_nt: TGTGCCAGCAGCGTGGGACAGGCGATCGGGAACACCATATATTTT
cdr3_aa: CASSVGQAIGNTIYF

v_call: TRBV5-1
d_call: TRBD1
clone_size: NA
j_call: TRBJ2-6
cdr3_nt: TGCGCCAGCAGGGGGACAGGGGGTAACCCTGGGGCCAACGTCCTGACTTTC
cdr3_aa: CASRGTGGNPGANVLTF

v_call: TRBV11-2
d_call: NA
clone_size: few
j_call: TRBJ2-7
cdr3_nt: TGTGCCAGCAGCTTAAGAGGGAACTTCTACGAGCAGTACTTC
cdr3_aa: CASSLRGNFYEQYF

v_call: TRBV28
d_call: NA
clone_size: NA
j_call: TRBJ1-6
cdr3_nt: TGTGCCAGCAGTTTACTTGCCCAGCGGTACTTGAGCTCACCCCTCCACTTT
cdr3_aa: CASSLLAQRYLSSPLHF

v_call: TRBV7-9
d_call: NA
clone_size: NA
j_call: TRBJ2-7
cdr3_nt: TGTGCCAGCAGCTTCGTTGAGGCACAGGGCCGCTACGAGCAGTACTTC
cdr3_aa: CASSFVEAQGRYEQYF

v_call: TRBV18
d_call: NA
clone_size: NA
j_call: TRBJ2-3
cdr3_nt: TGTGCCAGCGCGGTAGCGGTCACAGATACGCAGTATTTT
cdr3_aa: CASAVAVTDTQYF

v_call: TRBV4-1
d_call: TRBD1
clone_size: NA
j_call: TRBJ1-1
cdr3_nt: TGCGCCAGCAGCCAGGGGGGACAGACGAACACTGAAGCTTTCTTT
cdr3_aa: CASSQGGQTNTEAFF

v_call: TRBV5-4
d_call: NA
clone_size: NA
j_call: TRBJ1-2
cdr3_nt: TGTGCCAGCAGCTCTACAGGGATTCAGGATGGCTACACCTTC
cdr3_aa: CASSSTGIQDGYTF

v_call: TRBV3-1/TRBV3-2
d_call: NA
clone_size: NA
j_call: TRBJ2-2
cdr3_nt: TGTGCCAGCAGCCAAGCGGTTTCCGGGGAGCTGTTTTTT
cdr3_aa: CASSQAVSGELFF

v_call: TRBV4-2
d_call: TRBD1
clone_size: NA
j_call: TRBJ1-2
cdr3_nt: TGTGCCAGCAGCCAAGTGGGGACAGGGTCAGCTAACTATGGCTACACCTTC
cdr3_aa: CASSQVGTGSANYGYTF

v_call: TRBV6-5
d_call: NA
clone_size: NA
j_call: TRBJ1-2
cdr3_nt: TGTGCCAGCAGTCCCGCCGAACTCTATGGCTACACCTTC
cdr3_aa: CASSPAELYGYTF

v_call: TRBV24-1
d_call: TRBD2
clone_size: NA
j_call: TRBJ2-1
cdr3_nt: TGTGCCACCAGTGATAATCGCGGGAGCACCTACAATGAGCAGTTCTTC
cdr3_aa: CATSDNRGSTYNEQFF

v_call: TRBV5-1
d_call: TRBD1
clone_size: NA
j_call: TRBJ1-6
cdr3_nt: TGCGCCAGCAGCGGGGACAGGGACAATTCACCCCTCCACTTT
cdr3_aa: CASSGDRDNSPLHF

v_call: TRBV7-9
d_call: TRBD1
clone_size: NA
j_call: TRBJ1-1
cdr3_nt: TGTGCCAGCAGCTTAGGGACAGGGTGGGACCCTGAAGCTTTCTTT
cdr3_aa: CASSLGTGWDPEAFF

v_call: TRBV29-1
d_call: TRBD2
clone_size: NA
j_call: TRBJ2-3
cdr3_nt: TGCGCAGGTTCGGGGGGTTTATCAGATACGCAGTATTTT
cdr3_aa: CAGSGGLSDTQYF

v_call: TRBV18
d_call: TRBD1
clone_size: once
j_call: TRBJ1-1
cdr3_nt: TGTGCCAGCTCCCCACAGGGGCGGGGCACTGAAGCTTTCTTT
cdr3_aa: CASSPQGRGTEAFF

v_call: TRBV7-2
d_call: NA
clone_size: NA
j_call: TRBJ2-1
cdr3_nt: TGTGCCAGCAGCTTAGGCCCCTCCGCGGGGAGTAGAAATGAGCAGTTCTTC
cdr3_aa: CASSLGPSAGSRNEQFF

v_call: TRBV9
d_call: TRBD1
clone_size: NA
j_call: TRBJ2-1
cdr3_nt: TGTGCCAGCAGCGTACTAGGGGGCGCCTACAATGAGCAGTTCTTC
cdr3_aa: CASSVLGGAYNEQFF

v_call: TRBV27
d_call: NA
clone_size: once
j_call: TRBJ1-2
cdr3_nt: TGTGCCAGCACGCGCGGGGGAAACTATGGCTACACCTTC
cdr3_aa: CASTRGGNYGYTF

v_call: TRBV7-3
d_call: NA
clone_size: NA
j_call: TRBJ2-7
cdr3_nt: TGTGCCAGCAGCTTAACGGAGGCATGGTCCGAGCAGTACTTC
cdr3_aa: CASSLTEAWSEQYF

v_call: TRBV25-1
d_call: TRBD2
clone_size: NA
j_call: TRBJ2-2
cdr3_nt: TGTGCCAGCAGTGAAGTAGCGGGAGGGCCGGGGAACACCGGGGAGCTGTTTTTT
cdr3_aa: CASSEVAGGPGNTGELFF

v_call: TRBV5-4
d_call: NA
clone_size: NA
j_call: TRBJ1-1
cdr3_nt: TGTGCCAGCAGCTTGGACACCAACACTGAAGCTTTCTTT
cdr3_aa: CASSLDTNTEAFF

v_call: TRBV2
d_call: NA
clone_size: NA
j_call: TRBJ1-5
cdr3_nt: TGTGCCAGCAGTGAAAGAAGCAGGGCCCTAACGAGAAGCAATCAGCCCCAGCATTTT
cdr3_aa: CASSERSRALTRSNQPQHF

v_call: TRBV5-1
d_call: TRBD1
clone_size: few
j_call: TRBJ1-1
cdr3_nt: TGCGCCAGCAGCTCATCCGGGACAGTGAACACTGAAGCTTTCTTT
cdr3_aa: CASSSSGTVNTEAFF

v_call: TRBV6-5
d_call: NA
clone_size: NA
j_call: TRBJ2-7
cdr3_nt: TGTGCCAGCTCTTCCCGGAGGGAGACGGGGTACGAGCAGTACTTC
cdr3_aa: CASSSRRETGYEQYF

v_call: TRBV28
d_call: NA
clone_size: NA
j_call: TRBJ2-7
cdr3_nt: TGTGCCAGCAGTCCGCGGGTCTCGAGGGACTACGAGCAGTACTTC
cdr3_aa: CASSPRVSRDYEQYF

v_call: TRBV6-5
d_call: NA
clone_size: NA
j_call: TRBJ2-7
cdr3_nt: TGTGCCAGCAGTCCGGAGGGGTCCCACTCCTACGAGCAGTACTTC
cdr3_aa: CASSPEGSHSYEQYF

v_call: TRBV6-6
d_call: NA
clone_size: NA
j_call: TRBJ1-1
cdr3_nt: TGTGCCAGCAGTTACCCACAGGGAACCTCCACTGAAGCTTTCTTT
cdr3_aa: CASSYPQGTSTEAFF

v_call: TRBV18
d_call: NA
clone_size: NA
j_call: TRBJ1-2
cdr3_nt: TGTGCCAGCTCACCAGCGACAGATTTTTATGGCTACACCTTC
cdr3_aa: CASSPATDFYGYTF

v_call: TRBV30
d_call: NA
clone_size: once
j_call: TRBJ1-4
cdr3_nt: TGTGCCTGGAGTTTATTGGAAAAACTGTTTTTT
cdr3_aa: CAWSLLEKLFF

v_call: TRBV19
d_call: NA
clone_size: NA
j_call: TRBJ1-5
cdr3_nt: TGTGCCAGTATGGGGGGAGTGGGCAATCAGCCCCAGCATTTT
cdr3_aa: CASMGGVGNQPQHF

v_call: TRBV5-5
d_call: NA
clone_size: NA
j_call: TRBJ1-6
cdr3_nt: TGTGCCTCCCGCCCCGGGCCGGGGAATTCACCCCTCCACTTT
cdr3_aa: CASRPGPGNSPLHF

v_call: TRBV11-2
d_call: TRBD2
clone_size: NA
j_call: TRBJ2-1
cdr3_nt: TGTGCCAGCAGCCCAAACCGACTAGCGGGCGATGAGCAGTTCTTC
cdr3_aa: CASSPNRLAGDEQFF

v_call: TRBV19
d_call: NA
clone_size: NA
j_call: TRBJ1-1
cdr3_nt: TGTGCCAGTAGTATTGGGGGGACCGTGAACACTGAAGCTTTCTTT
cdr3_aa: CASSIGGTVNTEAFF

v_call: TRBV6-5
d_call: NA
clone_size: NA
j_call: TRBJ1-1
cdr3_nt: TGTGCCAGCAGGCGGACAGCGAACACTGAAGCTTTCTTT
cdr3_aa: CASRRTANTEAFF

v_call: TRBV30
d_call: TRBD2
clone_size: NA
j_call: TRBJ2-1
cdr3_nt: TGTGCCTGGAGTTCTAGCGGGAGAATCTCCTACAATGAGCAGTTCTTC
cdr3_aa: CAWSSSGRISYNEQFF

v_call: TRBV6-5
d_call: TRBD1
clone_size: NA
j_call: TRBJ1-2
cdr3_nt: TGTGCCAGCAAGGGGGCCTCGGCTCTCGGGGGCTACACCTTC
cdr3_aa: CASKGASALGGYTF

v_call: TRBV7-3
d_call: NA
clone_size: NA
j_call: TRBJ1-1
cdr3_nt: TGTGCCAGCAGACCCACCGGGGGAGGCACTGAAGCTTTCTTT
cdr3_aa: CASRPTGGGTEAFF

v_call: TRBV6-5
d_call: NA
clone_size: NA
j_call: TRBJ1-2
cdr3_nt: TGTGCCAGCAGCTCAGGGAACTATGGCTACACCTTC
cdr3_aa: CASSSGNYGYTF

v_call: TRBV12-3/TRBV12-4
d_call: TRBD1
clone_size: NA
j_call: TRBJ1-1
cdr3_nt: TGTGCCAGCAGCATACAGGGGGGAGCTGAAGCTTTCTTT
cdr3_aa: CASSIQGGAEAFF